The entry below gives a single TCR beta chain sequence along with its context. Its antigen is not yet known. Per-base qualities were not stored, and no clone one base away is much larger. This CDR3 is also generated by other DNA sequences in the sample. TCRbeta CDR3 regions were immunosequenced from genomic DNA with the immunoSEQ Assay. Before high-throughput sequencing, genomic DNA was amplified using bias-controlled multiplex PCR. The study's processing was this. To quantify the absolute abundance of each unique TCRbeta CDR3 region, the sequences were collapsed and filtered. Clonality, defined as 1 minus Pielou's evenness, was calculated using only productive rearrangements. Clones with significantly greater frequencies in on-treatment versus baseline samples were identified using a previously published method. Held by TCRdb, this immuneACCESS table contains in-frame sequences only and omits some clones. Under half of the omission traces to an unresolved V gene where checked; the cause of the rest is unknown. That table furnishes V, J and clone size, whereas the DNA furnished D and trimming. The sample table shows fewer than 4,500 clones, and just under 65% are seen once. The ten largest clones capture 20% to 25% of the sample.

This entry is derived from a study of sequential checkpoint blockade in melanoma (dated by TCRdb to between 2018 and 2021). Context from the whole study: Patients were assigned by 1:1 randomization to either first-line nivolumab followed by ipilimumab (arm A) or ipilimumab followed by nivolumab (arm B). Maintenance nivolumab was given following each of the two trial sequences.

Taken from the germline V gene, the CDR1 and CDR2 loops are MGHRA and YSYEKL. The CDR3 measures 15 amino acids from cysteine to phenylalanine. CDR3 DNA only is kept here, 45 bases in frame from base 1. Germline trimming: 1 base from V, 1 base from J; junction bases outside gene matches: 2. Summary of the overall study and its limitations: The model for predicting response that combines TCR metrics with mutation burden needs to be validated in larger, independent patient cohorts.

The sample's treatment or condition label, in plain terms: randomized to nivolumab then ipilimumab (arm A) or the reverse (arm B). None of the trial patients had been given prior DNA-damaging chemotherapy. Thawed PBMCs were sorted on a FACS Aria II flow cytometer to isolate live CD3+CD8+ cells negative for CD19 and CD56. Samples were obtained from patients with melanoma enrolled in CheckMate 064, a randomized, open-label phase II trial of sequential checkpoint blockade. Leukapheresis was used to collect peripheral blood mononuclear cells, which were then purified with Ficoll-Paque and frozen in human serum with roughly 10% DMSO. Right after sorting, the blood CD3+CD8+ cells were verified to be >98% pure, and DNA extraction followed.

Sequenced here: CD8+ T cells sorted from blood (inferred from file names), sampled from a patient given nivolumab and ipilimumab in sequence. This receptor was identified in a human donor with melanoma. The chain joins TRBV4-1 to TRBJ2-7, and 9 junctional nucleotides match TRBD2. The DNA reads as follows: TGCGCCAGCAGCCAAGCTAGCGGGGCGTCCTACGAGCAGTACTTC. This sequence encodes CASSQASGASYEQYF.